These T cell receptor beta chains were read from a single sample in a study of radiotherapy plus CTLA-4 blockade in lung cancer. Sequenced by immunoSEQ multiplex PCR; TCRdb stores in-frame clones only, minus some. In the table there are around 110,000 clones, over 65% of which are singletons. The sample was peripheral blood, taken from a patient treated with radiotherapy plus ipilimumab. These receptors were collected from a human donor with non-small cell lung cancer that progressed on radiotherapy plus ipilimumab. Some clones in this sample may be carry-over from other donors' samples. CDR3s include the opening cysteine and the closing phenylalanine or tryptophan. A D gene is named only where the DNA matches it firmly. Expanded clones get a size class; other rows say once, few or many, or leave the size out.

CDR3 DNA: TGTGCCAGCAGCTCTTGGACTAGCTGGAATGATACGCAGTATTTT; CDR3 protein: CASSSWTSWNDTQYF; D gene: TRBD2; V gene: TRBV5-4; J gene: TRBJ2-3; CDR3 length: 15; clone size: -
CDR3 DNA: TGTGCCAGCAGCTTAGCGTCGGAGGCCGGTACAGCTTTCTTT; CDR3 protein: CASSLASEAGTAFF; D gene: -; V gene: TRBV7-2; J gene: TRBJ1-1; CDR3 length: 14; clone size: -
CDR3 DNA: TGTGCCAGCAGCTTGAGCAGCGACAGTCCCTTC; CDR3 protein: CASSLSSDSPF; D gene: -; V gene: TRBV7-9; J gene: TRBJ1-2; CDR3 length: 11; clone size: -
CDR3 DNA: TGTGCCAGCAGCCCGGACAGAAACTATGGCTACACCTTC; CDR3 protein: CASSPDRNYGYTF; D gene: -; V gene: TRBV7-3; J gene: TRBJ1-2; CDR3 length: 13; clone size: -
CDR3 DNA: TGTGCCAGCAGCTTAGCGCTTGGACAGGGTGGGAACACCATATATTTT; CDR3 protein: CASSLALGQGGNTIYF; D gene: TRBD1; V gene: TRBV7-6; J gene: TRBJ1-3; CDR3 length: 16; clone size: -
CDR3 DNA: TGTGCCAGCAGATCTCCAGGGGGATCCTATAATTCACCCCTCCACTTT; CDR3 protein: CASRSPGGSYNSPLHF; D gene: TRBD1; V gene: TRBV27; J gene: TRBJ1-6; CDR3 length: 16; clone size: -
CDR3 DNA: TGTGCCACCCAAAGACAGATTGCAACTAATGAAAAACTGTTTTTT; CDR3 protein: CATQRQIATNEKLFF; D gene: -; V gene: TRBV5-8; J gene: TRBJ1-4; CDR3 length: 15; clone size: -
CDR3 DNA: TGTGCCAGCTCAAAATTCACGGTTCAGACTCCTTCTAACTATGGCTACACCTTC; CDR3 protein: CASSKFTVQTPSNYGYTF; D gene: -; V gene: TRBV18; J gene: TRBJ1-2; CDR3 length: 18; clone size: -
CDR3 DNA: TGTGCCAGCAGTAGAAGAGGGACAGTTAACTCTGGGGCCAACGTCCTGACTTTC; CDR3 protein: CASSRRGTVNSGANVLTF; D gene: TRBD1; V gene: TRBV7-2; J gene: TRBJ2-6; CDR3 length: 18; clone size: -
CDR3 DNA: TGTGCCAGCAGTCCACAGGGATCGTTGGCCCAGCATTTT; CDR3 protein: CASSPQGSLAQHF; D gene: -; V gene: TRBV2; J gene: TRBJ1-5; CDR3 length: 13; clone size: -
CDR3 DNA: TGTGCCAGCAGTGAATGGAACAGGGTGTCGGGCGGCTACACCTTC; CDR3 protein: CASSEWNRVSGGYTF; D gene: -; V gene: TRBV25-1; J gene: TRBJ1-2; CDR3 length: 15; clone size: -
CDR3 DNA: TGTGCCAGTAGTAGTTTACCGGGACTAGCGGGGGGACAGTTCTTC; CDR3 protein: CASSSLPGLAGGQFF; D gene: TRBD2; V gene: TRBV19; J gene: TRBJ2-1; CDR3 length: 15; clone size: -
CDR3 DNA: TGTGCCAGCAGTGAACAACCGGGACAGGGCTACGAGCAGTACTTC; CDR3 protein: CASSEQPGQGYEQYF; D gene: TRBD1; V gene: TRBV6-1; J gene: TRBJ2-7; CDR3 length: 15; clone size: -
CDR3 DNA: TGTGCCAGCAGGAGAACAGGGCTTGGCTACACCTTC; CDR3 protein: CASRRTGLGYTF; D gene: -; V gene: TRBV6-5; J gene: TRBJ1-2; CDR3 length: 12; clone size: -
CDR3 DNA: TGTGCCAGCAGCTTAGGACAGGGTGGCCAGACCTACGAGCAGTACTTC; CDR3 protein: CASSLGQGGQTYEQYF; D gene: TRBD1; V gene: TRBV9; J gene: TRBJ2-7; CDR3 length: 16; clone size: -
CDR3 DNA: TGTGCCAGCAGAGAAGGACAGAACCTTATTTACGAGCAGTACTTC; CDR3 protein: CASREGQNLIYEQYF; D gene: -; V gene: TRBV5-4; J gene: TRBJ2-7; CDR3 length: 15; clone size: -
CDR3 DNA: TGTGCCAGCAGTGAGGCTGCGGGGTCCTATGGCTACACCTTC; CDR3 protein: CASSEAAGSYGYTF; D gene: -; V gene: TRBV6-1; J gene: TRBJ1-2; CDR3 length: 14; clone size: -
CDR3 DNA: TGTGCCAGCAGCCAAGTTGAGTTTCGGACAGCAAGTTATGGCTACACCTTC; CDR3 protein: CASSQVEFRTASYGYTF; D gene: -; V gene: TRBV4-2; J gene: TRBJ1-2; CDR3 length: 17; clone size: -
CDR3 DNA: TGTGCCAGCAGCTTCTCAGGGACCCCAGAGACCCAGTACTTC; CDR3 protein: CASSFSGTPETQYF; D gene: -; V gene: TRBV5-8; J gene: TRBJ2-5; CDR3 length: 14; clone size: -
CDR3 DNA: TGCGCCAGCAGCCAAGATCGTGGCGGGATCGGCGAGCAGTACTTC; CDR3 protein: CASSQDRGGIGEQYF; D gene: -; V gene: TRBV4-1; J gene: TRBJ2-7; CDR3 length: 15; clone size: few
CDR3 DNA: TGTGCCAGCAGTTCTAGCAGACCCGGGACAGGGCGAGACTATGGCTACACCTTC; CDR3 protein: CASSSSRPGTGRDYGYTF; D gene: TRBD1; V gene: TRBV11-2; J gene: TRBJ1-2; CDR3 length: 18; clone size: -
CDR3 DNA: TGTGCCAGCAGTTACTCACCGGACGGGTACAATGAGCAGTTCTTC; CDR3 protein: CASSYSPDGYNEQFF; D gene: -; V gene: TRBV6-6; J gene: TRBJ2-1; CDR3 length: 15; clone size: -
CDR3 DNA: TGTGCCACCAGCAGAGAAGGCCCTTCTGGGGATTATAGCAATCAGCCCCAGCATTTT; CDR3 protein: CATSREGPSGDYSNQPQHF; D gene: -; V gene: TRBV15; J gene: TRBJ1-5; CDR3 length: 19; clone size: -
CDR3 DNA: TGTGCCAGCAGCTTGGATGGAGGGGGAGGCCCCGTTTTT; CDR3 protein: CASSLDGGGGPVF; D gene: -; V gene: TRBV5-4; J gene: TRBJ1-4; CDR3 length: 13; clone size: -
CDR3 DNA: TGTGCCAGCAGCCGATCTAGGGCCCCCGGGGAGGGAGAGACCCAGTACTTC; CDR3 protein: CASSRSRAPGEGETQYF; D gene: TRBD2; V gene: TRBV7-3; J gene: TRBJ2-5; CDR3 length: 17; clone size: few
CDR3 DNA: TGCGCCAGCAGCCAAGAAGGAGGAGATACGCAGTATTTT; CDR3 protein: CASSQEGGDTQYF; D gene: -; V gene: TRBV4-3; J gene: TRBJ2-3; CDR3 length: 13; clone size: -
CDR3 DNA: TGTGCCAGCAGTGGATGGGATACGCAGTATTTT; CDR3 protein: CASSGWDTQYF; D gene: -; V gene: TRBV28; J gene: TRBJ2-3; CDR3 length: 11; clone size: -
CDR3 DNA: TGCAGCGTCGTCCCGGGACCCAACAATGAGCAGTTCTTC; CDR3 protein: CSVVPGPNNEQFF; D gene: -; V gene: TRBV29-1; J gene: TRBJ2-1; CDR3 length: 13; clone size: few
CDR3 DNA: TGTGCCCTCATCCCCCTTTTGGCCAGCGCAGGGTACGAGCAGTACTTC; CDR3 protein: CALIPLLASAGYEQYF; D gene: -; V gene: TRBV2; J gene: TRBJ2-7; CDR3 length: 16; clone size: -
CDR3 DNA: TGCGCCAGCAGCCAACCTACAGCGTCCGCAGATACGCAGTATTTT; CDR3 protein: CASSQPTASADTQYF; D gene: -; V gene: TRBV5-1; J gene: TRBJ2-3; CDR3 length: 15; clone size: -
CDR3 DNA: TGTGCCAGCAGCAAAAAACAGCAGCAAGAGACCCAGTACTTC; CDR3 protein: CASSKKQQQETQYF; D gene: -; V gene: TRBV21-1; J gene: TRBJ2-5; CDR3 length: 14; clone size: -
CDR3 DNA: TGTGCCAGCGGGAAGAACACTGAAGCTTTCTTT; CDR3 protein: CASGKNTEAFF; D gene: -; V gene: TRBV9; J gene: TRBJ1-1; CDR3 length: 11; clone size: -
CDR3 DNA: TGTGCCAGCAGCCAGGGACTAGCGGATAGCACAGATACGCAGTATTTT; CDR3 protein: CASSQGLADSTDTQYF; D gene: TRBD2; V gene: TRBV14; J gene: TRBJ2-3; CDR3 length: 16; clone size: -
CDR3 DNA: TGTGCCAGCAGCCCGCCAGGCCGTGAGGTCCACGAGCAGTACTTC; CDR3 protein: CASSPPGREVHEQYF; D gene: -; V gene: TRBV5-4; J gene: TRBJ2-7; CDR3 length: 15; clone size: many
CDR3 DNA: TGTGCCAGCTCACCACTAGAGGCCCAGCCCCAGCATTTT; CDR3 protein: CASSPLEAQPQHF; D gene: -; V gene: TRBV18; J gene: TRBJ1-5; CDR3 length: 13; clone size: -
CDR3 DNA: TGTGCCAGCAGACAAAGCGGGGTCACAGATACGCAGTATTTT; CDR3 protein: CASRQSGVTDTQYF; D gene: TRBD2; V gene: TRBV7-3; J gene: TRBJ2-3; CDR3 length: 14; clone size: -
CDR3 DNA: TGTGCCAGCAACATGGGGACAGGGCCTTACGAGCAGTACTTC; CDR3 protein: CASNMGTGPYEQYF; D gene: TRBD1; V gene: TRBV28; J gene: TRBJ2-7; CDR3 length: 14; clone size: -
CDR3 DNA: TGTGCCAGCACCCTGATTGGGCGTACAGATACGCAGTATTTT; CDR3 protein: CASTLIGRTDTQYF; D gene: -; V gene: TRBV7-8; J gene: TRBJ2-3; CDR3 length: 14; clone size: -
CDR3 DNA: TGTGCCAGCAGCCTGTCTGCTCCAGGGAGTTATAATTCACCCCTCCACTTT; CDR3 protein: CASSLSAPGSYNSPLHF; D gene: -; V gene: TRBV7-6; J gene: TRBJ1-6; CDR3 length: 17; clone size: few
CDR3 DNA: TGTGCCAGCAGTGGGCGGGGGGGAACGGAGACCCAGTACTTC; CDR3 protein: CASSGRGGTETQYF; D gene: TRBD2; V gene: TRBV2; J gene: TRBJ2-5; CDR3 length: 14; clone size: -
CDR3 DNA: TGTGCCAGCAGCTTTGGGACAGAGGATGGCTACACCTTC; CDR3 protein: CASSFGTEDGYTF; D gene: TRBD1; V gene: TRBV7-8; J gene: TRBJ1-2; CDR3 length: 13; clone size: -
CDR3 DNA: TGTGCTAGTGGTTTGAGGGGGACAGGAAAGAACTATGGCTACACCTTC; CDR3 protein: CASGLRGTGKNYGYTF; D gene: TRBD1; V gene: TRBV12-5; J gene: TRBJ1-2; CDR3 length: 16; clone size: -
CDR3 DNA: TGTGCCAGCAGTTACGGGGAGACCCAGTACTTC; CDR3 protein: CASSYGETQYF; D gene: -; V gene: TRBV6-6; J gene: TRBJ2-5; CDR3 length: 11; clone size: -
CDR3 DNA: TGTGCCGGGGGTGGCAGGGAGGAGACCCAGTACTTC; CDR3 protein: CAGGGREETQYF; D gene: -; V gene: TRBV7-8; J gene: TRBJ2-5; CDR3 length: 12; clone size: -
CDR3 DNA: TGTGCCAGCAGCTTAGTCGGAGGAGGGGGGCAAGCCAGTGGTGGCTACACCTTC; CDR3 protein: CASSLVGGGGQASGGYTF; D gene: -; V gene: TRBV13; J gene: TRBJ1-2; CDR3 length: 18; clone size: -
CDR3 DNA: TGCGCCAGCCGTCTAGCGGGGGACCAAGAGACCCAGTACTTC; CDR3 protein: CASRLAGDQETQYF; D gene: TRBD2; V gene: TRBV5-1; J gene: TRBJ2-5; CDR3 length: 14; clone size: few
CDR3 DNA: TGTGCCAGCAGCTTAGGGTTACAGGGGAACTATGGCTACACCTTC; CDR3 protein: CASSLGLQGNYGYTF; D gene: TRBD1; V gene: TRBV7-8; J gene: TRBJ1-2; CDR3 length: 15; clone size: -
CDR3 DNA: TGTGCCAGCAGCTTGGGAACGTGGCAGGAGACCCAGTACTTC; CDR3 protein: CASSLGTWQETQYF; D gene: -; V gene: TRBV5-4; J gene: TRBJ2-5; CDR3 length: 14; clone size: -
CDR3 DNA: TGTGCCATCAGTCAATTGGACAGGGGGCTTCATGAGCAGTACTTC; CDR3 protein: CAISQLDRGLHEQYF; D gene: TRBD1; V gene: TRBV10-3; J gene: TRBJ2-7; CDR3 length: 15; clone size: few
CDR3 DNA: TGTGCTAGTGGTGGCCGCTATCAGCCCCAGCATTTT; CDR3 protein: CASGGRYQPQHF; D gene: -; V gene: TRBV12-5; J gene: TRBJ1-5; CDR3 length: 12; clone size: -
CDR3 DNA: TGTGCCAGCAGCTTAGATAGTAACACAGATACGCAGTATTTT; CDR3 protein: CASSLDSNTDTQYF; D gene: -; V gene: TRBV7-2; J gene: TRBJ2-3; CDR3 length: 14; clone size: -
CDR3 DNA: TGTGCCAGCAGCTCGACAGGGAGTCGTATCTATGGCTACACCTTC; CDR3 protein: CASSSTGSRIYGYTF; D gene: TRBD1; V gene: TRBV7-3; J gene: TRBJ1-2; CDR3 length: 15; clone size: few